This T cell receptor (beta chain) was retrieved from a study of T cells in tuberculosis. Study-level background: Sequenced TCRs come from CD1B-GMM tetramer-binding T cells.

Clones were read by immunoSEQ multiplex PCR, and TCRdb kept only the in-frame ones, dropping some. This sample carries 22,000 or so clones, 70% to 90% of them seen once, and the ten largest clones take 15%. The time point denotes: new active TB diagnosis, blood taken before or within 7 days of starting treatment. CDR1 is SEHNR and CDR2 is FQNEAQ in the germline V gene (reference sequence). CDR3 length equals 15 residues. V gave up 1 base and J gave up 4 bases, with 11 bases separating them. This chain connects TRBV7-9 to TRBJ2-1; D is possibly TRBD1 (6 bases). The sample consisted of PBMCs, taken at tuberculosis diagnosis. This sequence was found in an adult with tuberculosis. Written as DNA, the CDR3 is TGTGCCAGCAGCTTAGTCCAGGGGCATTACAATGAGCAGTTCTTC. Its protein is CASSLVQGHYNEQFF.